This TCR beta chain was retrieved from a study of shared clonotypes between healthy human individuals. For the study at large: With ages of 18 to 49, the donors were a couple of women and a few men.

The authors split each subset's genomic DNA evenly across several immunoSEQ plates. Source study methods: ImmunoSEQ gave junction-only sequences without quality scores, so filtering differed. Some clones are missing from TCRdb's copy, which holds only in-frame ones; the method was immunoSEQ multiplex PCR. The DNA was the basis for D and trimming; V, J and clone size are from that table. The data contain 450,000 or so clones, approximately 77% of them seen just once; the ten biggest clones take up 9.5% to 15%. This CDR3 has 15 amino acids. V was trimmed by 4 bases and J by 6 bases, leaving 17 bases between them. Germline assignment: CDR1 SGHRS and CDR2 YFSETQ. A single count supports this clone.

This chain connects TRBV5-1 to TRBJ1-5, with D tentatively TRBD1 (5 bases). This TCR was sampled from a woman aged 40 to 50 in good health. Some clones in this sample may be carry-over from other donors' samples. Material: PBMCs. The DNA for the CDR3 is TGCGCCAGCAGCCCCGAGGGTAGGGGAAGTCAGCCCCAGCATTTT. It translates to CASSPEGRGSQPQHF.